Listed below are T cell receptor beta chains from one sample, sequenced in a study of CD8+ T cells in alopecia areata. TCRdb's table, derived via immunoSEQ multiplex PCR, lists solely in-frame clones and lacks some. The sample gives around 210,000 clones, over 60% of which show up once; around 4.3% is in the top ten. The specimen comprised CD4+ T cells sorted from blood, sampled at week 4, from a patient treated with tofacitinib. The source of these receptors is a human donor with alopecia areata. The CDR3 runs from the conserved cysteine through the conserved F or W. A D gene is named only where the DNA matches it firmly. The size entry is marked missing in some rows and otherwise reads once, few, many or a size class.

CDR3aa | CDR3nt | d_gene | j_gene | abundance | v_gene
CASSLGLSNQPQHF | TGTGCCAGCAGTTTAGGGCTTAGCAATCAGCCCCAGCATTTT | - | TRBJ1-5 | few | TRBV28
CASSPSETQYF | TGTGCCAGCAGTCCGAGCGAGACCCAGTACTTC | - | TRBJ2-5 | few | TRBV25-1
CAWSAGALGETQYF | TGTGCCTGGAGTGCGGGGGCGCTCGGAGAGACCCAGTACTTC | - | TRBJ2-5 | few | TRBV30
CASSGQGDYGYTF | TGTGCCAGCAGTGGACAGGGGGACTATGGCTACACCTTC | TRBD1 | TRBJ1-2 | - | TRBV2
CASSSTSTNEKLFF | TGCGCCAGCAGCTCCACCTCAACTAATGAAAAACTGTTTTTT | - | TRBJ1-4 | - | TRBV5-1
CAWSPQGYGYTF | TGTGCCTGGAGTCCCCAGGGATATGGCTACACCTTC | - | TRBJ1-2 | few | TRBV30
CASSPFRGAEAFF | TGTGCCAGCAGCCCCTTCAGGGGAGCTGAAGCTTTCTTT | - | TRBJ1-1 | few | TRBV7-9
CASTGTTALGF | TGTGCCAGCACCGGGACAACGGCTCTTGGGTTT | - | TRBJ1-1 | once | TRBV6-6
CASSLVGGGENEQYF | TGTGCCAGCAGCTTAGTGGGAGGGGGCGAAAACGAGCAGTACTTC | - | TRBJ2-7 | few | TRBV7-2
CASSLGTSGTEQFF | TGTGCCAGCAGTTTGGGGACATCGGGGACTGAGCAGTTCTTC | - | TRBJ2-1 | few | TRBV27
CAWSRTGTIRNTIYF | TGTGCCTGGAGTCGAACCGGGACAATCAGAAACACCATATATTTT | - | TRBJ1-3 | - | TRBV30
CASSTLSTGGRDTEAFF | TGTGCCAGCAGCACCCTCTCCACAGGGGGCCGGGACACTGAAGCTTTCTTT | - | TRBJ1-1 | - | TRBV21-1
CASSLSLTYEQYF | TGTGCCAGCAGCCTGAGCTTAACCTACGAGCAGTACTTC | - | TRBJ2-7 | - | TRBV7-2
CAWSLNRDSPLHF | TGTGCCTGGAGTCTGAACAGGGACTCACCCCTCCACTTT | - | TRBJ1-6 | - | TRBV30
CATSRKGQSEAFF | TGTGCCACCAGCAGGAAAGGACAGAGTGAAGCTTTCTTT | - | TRBJ1-1 | few | TRBV15
CASSQTGGGIQYF | TGTGCCAGCAGCCAGACAGGGGGCGGCATTCAGTACTTC | TRBD1 | TRBJ2-4 | - | TRBV7-9
CAWSEGTGGGTDTQYF | TGTGCCTGGAGTGAAGGGACAGGGGGCGGCACAGATACGCAGTATTTT | TRBD1 | TRBJ2-3 | once | TRBV30
CASSPLDPGGNEQFF | TGTGCCAGCTCACCCCTGGACCCTGGGGGTAATGAGCAGTTCTTC | - | TRBJ2-1 | - | TRBV18
CASREQGAQETQYF | TGTGCCAGCAGAGAACAGGGAGCCCAAGAGACCCAGTACTTC | - | TRBJ2-5 | - | TRBV6-5
CASGPQGTGNIQYF | TGTGCCAGCGGACCTCAGGGGACGGGAAACATTCAGTACTTC | - | TRBJ2-4 | - | TRBV18
CSVWGNGETQYF | TGCAGCGTTTGGGGTAATGGGGAGACCCAGTACTTC | - | TRBJ2-5 | - | TRBV29-1
CAWSGTEAFF | TGTGCCTGGAGCGGCACTGAAGCTTTCTTT | - | TRBJ1-1 | - | TRBV30